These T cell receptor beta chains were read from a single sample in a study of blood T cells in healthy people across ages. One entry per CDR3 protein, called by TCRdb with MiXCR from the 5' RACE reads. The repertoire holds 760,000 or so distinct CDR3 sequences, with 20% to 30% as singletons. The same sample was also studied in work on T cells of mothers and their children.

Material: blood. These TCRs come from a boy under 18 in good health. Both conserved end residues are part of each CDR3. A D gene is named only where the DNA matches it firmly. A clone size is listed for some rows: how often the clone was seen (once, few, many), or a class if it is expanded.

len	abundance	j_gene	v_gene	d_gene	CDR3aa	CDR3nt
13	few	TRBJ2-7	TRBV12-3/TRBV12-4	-	CASSTRREYEQYF	TGTGCCAGCAGTACCCGACGGGAATACGAGCAGTACTTC
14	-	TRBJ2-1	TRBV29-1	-	CSAIEVAVYNEQFF	TGCAGCGCGATAGAGGTAGCGGTATACAATGAGCAGTTCTTC
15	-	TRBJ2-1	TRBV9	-	CASSPDVETYNEQFF	TGTGCCAGCAGCCCAGACGTGGAGACTTACAATGAGCAGTTCTTC
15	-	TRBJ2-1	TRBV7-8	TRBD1	CASSFRTGVGNEQFF	TGTGCCAGCAGCTTCAGGACAGGGGTCGGCAATGAGCAGTTCTTC
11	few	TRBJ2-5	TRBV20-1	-	CSAGTGEAQYF	TGCAGTGCCGGAACAGGGGAGGCCCAGTACTTC
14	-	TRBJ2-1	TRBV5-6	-	CASSADGRKETRYF	TGTGCCAGCAGCGCGGACGGGAGAAAAGAGACCCGGTACTTC
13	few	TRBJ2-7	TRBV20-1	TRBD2	CSAMPSGIYEQYF	TGCAGTGCTATGCCAAGCGGGATCTACGAGCAGTACTTC
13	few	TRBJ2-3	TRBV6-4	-	CASSDSAGNTQYF	TGTGCCAGCAGTGACTCCGCGGGAAATACGCAGTATTTT
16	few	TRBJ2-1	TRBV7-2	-	CASSVTRGAGSDEQFF	TGTGCCAGCAGCGTAACCAGGGGGGCGGGGTCAGATGAGCAGTTCTTC
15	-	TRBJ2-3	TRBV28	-	CASSTRGRKTDTQYF	TGTGCCAGCAGTACCAGGGGGAGGAAGACAGATACGCAGTATTTT
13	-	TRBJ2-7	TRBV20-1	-	CSAFVLASYEQYF	TGCAGTGCTTTCGTGCTAGCCTCCTACGAGCAGTACTTC
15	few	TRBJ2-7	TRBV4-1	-	CASSQGASSSYEQYF	TGCGCCAGCAGCCAAGGGGCCTCGAGCTCCTACGAGCAGTACTTC
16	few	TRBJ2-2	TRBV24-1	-	CATSDLQSDYTGELFF	TGTGCCACCAGTGATTTGCAGTCGGATTACACCGGGGAGCTGTTTTTT
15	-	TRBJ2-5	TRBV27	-	CASSSLLLGQETQYF	TGTGCCAGCAGTTCCCTCCTCCTAGGGCAAGAGACCCAGTACTTC
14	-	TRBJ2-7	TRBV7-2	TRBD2	CASSSWTSSYEQYF	TGTGCCAGCAGCTCCTGGACTAGTAGCTACGAGCAGTACTTC
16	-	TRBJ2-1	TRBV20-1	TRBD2	CSAKRTSGYSYNEQFF	TGCAGTGCGAAGCGGACTAGCGGATACTCCTACAATGAGCAGTTCTTC
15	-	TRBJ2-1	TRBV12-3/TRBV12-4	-	CASSSEGSSYNEQFF	TGTGCCAGCAGTTCGGAGGGGTCCTCCTACAATGAGCAGTTCTTC
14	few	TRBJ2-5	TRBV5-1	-	CASSFQGPGETQYF	TGCGCCAGCAGCTTCCAGGGGCCCGGGGAGACCCAGTACTTC
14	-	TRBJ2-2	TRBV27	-	CASSLYRYTGELFF	TGTGCCAGCAGTTTATACAGATACACCGGGGAGCTGTTTTTT
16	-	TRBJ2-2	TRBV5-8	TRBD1	CASSYETGLNTGELFF	TGTGCCAGCAGCTACGAGACAGGGTTGAACACCGGGGAGCTGTTTTTT
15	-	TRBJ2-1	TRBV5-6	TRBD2	CASSLDGGGKNEQFF	TGTGCCAGCAGCTTGGATGGCGGGGGAAAAAATGAGCAGTTCTTC
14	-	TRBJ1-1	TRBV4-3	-	CASSQDKGGTEAFF	TGCGCCAGCAGCCAAGATAAGGGCGGGACTGAAGCTTTCTTT
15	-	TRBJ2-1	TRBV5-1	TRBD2	CASSSFGGRENEQFF	TGCGCCAGCAGCTCTTTCGGCGGGAGGGAAAATGAGCAGTTCTTC
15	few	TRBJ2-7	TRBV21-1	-	CASSKGTGTAYEQYF	TGTGCCAGCAGCAAAGGAACCGGGACAGCCTACGAGCAGTACTTC
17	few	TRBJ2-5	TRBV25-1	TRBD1	CASSEFSGDRGEETQYF	TGTGCCAGCAGTGAATTCTCGGGGGACAGGGGGGAAGAGACCCAGTACTTC
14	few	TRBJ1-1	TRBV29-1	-	CSVEVRRRGTEAFF	TGCAGCGTTGAGGTCCGGCGGCGGGGCACTGAAGCTTTCTTT
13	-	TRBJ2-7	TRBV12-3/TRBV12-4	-	CASSLLDYHEQYF	TGTGCCAGCAGTTTACTGGACTATCACGAGCAGTACTTC
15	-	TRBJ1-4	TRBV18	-	CASSPRRGENEKLFF	TGTGCCAGCTCACCACGTCGTGGGGAAAATGAAAAACTGTTTTTT
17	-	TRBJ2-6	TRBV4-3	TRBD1	CASSLRDRGSGANVLTF	TGCGCCAGCAGCCTTCGGGACAGGGGATCTGGGGCCAACGTCCTGACTTTC
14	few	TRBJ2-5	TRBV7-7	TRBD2	CASSLAYSGGAQYF	TGTGCTAGCAGCTTAGCGTATAGCGGGGGGGCCCAGTACTTC
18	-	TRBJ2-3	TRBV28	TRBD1	CASNIPPMTGVSTDTQYF	TGTGCCAGCAACATACCCCCTATGACAGGGGTTAGCACAGATACGCAGTATTTT
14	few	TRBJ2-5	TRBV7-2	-	CASSSPWEEETQYF	TGTGCCAGCAGCTCTCCGTGGGAGGAAGAGACCCAGTACTTC
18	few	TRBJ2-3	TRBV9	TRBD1	CASSVVAETGPGGDTQYF	TGTGCCAGCAGCGTAGTCGCCGAGACAGGGCCGGGTGGAGATACGCAGTATTTT
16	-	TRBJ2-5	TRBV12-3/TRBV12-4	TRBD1	CASTNGRTGQQETQYF	TGTGCCAGCACCAATGGCCGGACAGGGCAACAAGAGACCCAGTACTTC
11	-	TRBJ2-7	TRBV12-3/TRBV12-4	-	CASKTGYEQYF	TGTGCCAGCAAGACGGGGTACGAGCAGTACTTC
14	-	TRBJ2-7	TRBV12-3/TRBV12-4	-	CASSPISGSYEQYF	TGTGCCAGCAGTCCGATTAGCGGCTCCTACGAGCAGTACTTC
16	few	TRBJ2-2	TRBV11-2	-	CASSLAAGSYTGELFF	TGTGCCAGCAGCTTAGCGGCAGGGTCTTACACCGGGGAGCTGTTTTTT
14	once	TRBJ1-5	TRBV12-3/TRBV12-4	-	CASSPGQSYQPQHF	TGTGCCAGCAGCCCGGGACAAAGCTATCAGCCCCAGCATTTT
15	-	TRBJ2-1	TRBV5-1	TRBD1	CASSYGTGGINEQFF	TGCGCCAGCAGCTACGGGACAGGGGGGATCAATGAGCAGTTCTTC
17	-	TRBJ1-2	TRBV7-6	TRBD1	CASSLGATGTGNYGYTF	TGTGCCAGCAGCTTGGGGGCGACCGGGACAGGGAACTATGGCTACACCTTC
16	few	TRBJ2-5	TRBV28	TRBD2	CASSLVLAGNEETQYF	TGTGCCAGCAGTTTAGTCCTAGCGGGGAATGAAGAGACCCAGTACTTC
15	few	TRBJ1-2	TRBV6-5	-	CASSYSQTDNYGYTF	TGTGCCAGCAGTTACTCCCAGACAGATAACTATGGCTACACCTTC
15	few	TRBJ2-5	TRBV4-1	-	CASSQLGPTLGEQYF	TGCGCCAGCAGCCAATTGGGTCCGACCTTGGGGGAGCAGTACTTC
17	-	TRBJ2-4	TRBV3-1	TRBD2	CASSQGLLAESKNIQYF	TGTGCCAGCAGCCAAGGTCTACTAGCGGAGTCCAAAAACATTCAGTACTTC
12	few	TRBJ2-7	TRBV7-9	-	CASSLDENEQYF	TGTGCCAGCAGCCTCGACGAGAACGAGCAGTACTTC
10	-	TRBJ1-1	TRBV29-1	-	CSVATEAAFF	TGCAGCGTTGCCACAGAGGCAGCTTTCTTT
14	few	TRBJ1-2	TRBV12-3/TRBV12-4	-	CASRGTAGNYGYTF	TGTGCCAGCAGGGGAACCGCGGGTAACTATGGCTACACCTTC
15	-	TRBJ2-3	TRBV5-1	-	CASSQQGMSTDTQYF	TGCGCCAGCAGCCAGCAGGGAATGAGCACAGATACGCAGTATTTT
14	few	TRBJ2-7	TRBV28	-	CASGGLTVSYEQYF	TGTGCCAGCGGAGGCTTGACGGTCTCCTACGAGCAGTACTTC
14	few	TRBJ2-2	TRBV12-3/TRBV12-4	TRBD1	CASRQTGEAGELFF	TGTGCCAGCAGGCAGACAGGGGAGGCCGGGGAGCTGTTTTTT
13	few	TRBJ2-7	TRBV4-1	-	CASSQRQSYEQYF	TGCGCCAGCAGCCAAAGGCAGTCCTACGAGCAGTACTTC
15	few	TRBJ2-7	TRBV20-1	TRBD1	CSARGRDRGSYEQYF	TGCAGTGCTAGAGGTAGGGACAGGGGGTCCTACGAGCAGTACTTC
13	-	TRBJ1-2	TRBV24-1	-	CATSERPREGYTF	TGTGCCACCAGTGAAAGGCCTCGTGAGGGCTACACCTTC
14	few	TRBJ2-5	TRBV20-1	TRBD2	CSARLAGGLETQYF	TGCAGTGCTAGACTAGCGGGGGGGCTTGAGACCCAGTACTTC